The next 3 T cell receptor beta chains were all read from a single sample in a study of OX40 agonist ivuxolimab in advanced cancers. The table came from immunoSEQ multiplex PCR; TCRdb's copy has only in-frame clones and leaves some out. The sample lists tens of thousands of clones; approximately 90% were seen once. This specimen consisted of CD4+ or CD8+ T cells sorted from blood, obtained in a trial of the OX40 agonist ivuxolimab. The receptor set was obtained from an adult with an advanced solid tumor such as melanoma, head and neck, liver or kidney cancer.

J is TRBJ1-2 and V is TRBV5-1; D gene ambiguous. Trimming shortened V by 0 bases and J by 0 bases, and 6 bases separated the two germline ends. CDR1 SGHRS and CDR2 YFSETQ come from the germline V gene. The CDR3 is made up of 14 amino acids. This CDR3 is CASSLGPSNYGYTF. CDR3 coding DNA: TGCGCCAGCAGCTTGGGACCGTCTAACTATGGCTACACCTTC.

The V gene is TRBV18, the J gene TRBJ1-2; TRBD1 might be the D (5 bases). This CDR3 is 15 amino acids long. Germline CDR1 is KGHSH and CDR2 is LQKENI. Deletions cut 0 bases from V and 4 bases from J, with 12 bases between. CDR3: CASSPPGGDRYGYTF. CDR3 DNA sequence: TGTGCCAGCTCACCACCGGGGGGTGACCGCTATGGCTACACCTTC. Complete variable domain (other parts from reference TRBV18 and TRBJ1-2): NAGVMQNPRHLVRRRGQEARLRCSPMKGHSHVYWYRQLPEEGLKFMVYLQKENIIDESGMPKERFSAEFPKEGPSILRIQQVVRGDSAAYFCASSPPGGDRYGYTFGSGTRLTVV.

V usage is TRBV7-2 and J usage is TRBJ2-7; 10 nucleotides match TRBD2. The V segment lost 5 bases and the J segment 2 bases; nucleotides outside the gene matches: 6. The CDR3 runs to 15 residues. Germline loops: CDR1 SGHTA, CDR2 FQGNSA. The CDR3 sequence is CASSLSSGGTYEQYF. In nucleotides, the CDR3 is TGTGCCAGCAGCCTTAGTAGCGGGGGGACCTACGAGCAGTACTTC.